The present T cell receptor (beta chain) was sequenced within a study of response to subunit inactivated influenza vaccine. The study's findings and limits: The study's authors posited that every seasonal influenza vaccination enlists few new T cells.

TCRdb passed the RT-PCR reads through MiXCR, listing each CDR3 protein once. The table has hundreds of thousands of distinct CDR3 sequences, approximately 15% seen once. The CDR3 has 14 residues. The germline V gene encodes CDR1 MNHEY and CDR2 SMNVEV (reference sequence). J gave up 5 bases and V 3 bases, and 4 bases lay outside the gene matches. This clonotype was observed many times. No antigen is known for it. The sample consisted of PBMCs from blood, taken approximately 15 days before vaccination. The chain combines TRBV27 with TRBJ2-3, with 8 bases fitting TRBD2. This TCR was sampled from a man aged 50 to 60 who received an inactivated influenza vaccine. The CDR3 here is CASSFGAGVDTQYF. DNA for the CDR3: TGTGCCAGCAGTTTTGGAGCGGGAGTAGATACGCAGTATTTT.